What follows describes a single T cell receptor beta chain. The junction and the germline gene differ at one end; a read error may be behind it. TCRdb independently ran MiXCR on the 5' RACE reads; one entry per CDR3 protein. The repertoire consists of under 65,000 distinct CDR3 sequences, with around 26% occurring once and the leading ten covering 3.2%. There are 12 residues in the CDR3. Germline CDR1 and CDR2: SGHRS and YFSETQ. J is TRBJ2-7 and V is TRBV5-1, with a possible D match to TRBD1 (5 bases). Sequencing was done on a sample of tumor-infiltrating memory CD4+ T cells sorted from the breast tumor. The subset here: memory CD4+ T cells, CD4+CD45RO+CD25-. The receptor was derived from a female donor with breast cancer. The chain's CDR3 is CVSSLDTYEQYF. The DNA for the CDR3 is TGCGTCAGCAGCTTGGACACCTACGAGCAGTACTTC. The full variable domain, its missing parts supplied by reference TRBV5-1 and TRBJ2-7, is KAGVTQTPRYLIKTRGQQVTLSCSPISGHRSVSWYQQTPGQGLQFLFEYFSETQRNKGNFPGRFSGRQFSNSRSEMNVSTLELGDSALYLCVSSLDTYEQYFGPGTRLTVT.